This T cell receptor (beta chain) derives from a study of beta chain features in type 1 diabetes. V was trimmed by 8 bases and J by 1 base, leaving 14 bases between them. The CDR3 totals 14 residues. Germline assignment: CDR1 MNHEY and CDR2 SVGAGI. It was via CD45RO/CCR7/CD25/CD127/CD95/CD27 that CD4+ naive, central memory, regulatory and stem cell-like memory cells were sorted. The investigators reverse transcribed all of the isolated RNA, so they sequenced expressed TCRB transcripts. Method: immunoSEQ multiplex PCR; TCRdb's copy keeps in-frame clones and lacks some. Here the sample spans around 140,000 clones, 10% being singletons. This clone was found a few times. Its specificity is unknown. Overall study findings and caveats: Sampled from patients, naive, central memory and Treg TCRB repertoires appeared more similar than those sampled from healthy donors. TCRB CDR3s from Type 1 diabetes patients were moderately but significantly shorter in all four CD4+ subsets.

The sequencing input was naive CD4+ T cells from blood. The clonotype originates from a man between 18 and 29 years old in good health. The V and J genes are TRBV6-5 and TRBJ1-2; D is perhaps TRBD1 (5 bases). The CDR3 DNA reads TGTGCCAGCGACAGCCCGCCTCATAACTATGGCTACACCTTC. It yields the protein CASDSPPHNYGYTF.